The sequence of this T cell receptor beta chain was determined in a study of cytomegalovirus exposure and HLA in healthy donors. The repertoire was sequenced with immunoSEQ multiplex PCR; TCRdb's copy has only in-frame clones and lacks some. The sample has 120,000 or so clones, 89% seen once. This CDR3 is built from 15 residues. Germline CDR1 reads LNHDA; CDR2 reads SQIVND (reference sequence). J gave up 4 bases and V 7 bases, and 5 bases lay outside the gene matches. The chain is built from TRBV19 and TRBJ2-2, with 11 bases matching TRBD2. The TCR originated in a woman in her late teens or twenties in good health and CMV-seronegative. The sample taken for sequencing was PBMCs. CDR3 sequence: CASTNSGGVTGELFF. Written as DNA, the CDR3 is TGTGCCAGTACCAATAGCGGGGGGGTCACCGGGGAGCTGTTTTTT.